Given below is one T cell receptor beta chain in context. The time point here: peripheral blood 6 weeks after treatment start. Profiling relied on immunoSEQ multiplex PCR, and the TCRdb table lists in-frame clones only, not all of them. The table lists roughly 32,000 clones, around 89% of them singletons, with around 8.5% in the top ten. This sample stems from a study of PD-L1 blockade in urothelial cancer. CDR1 and CDR2 from the germline V gene are LNHDA and SQIVND (reference sequence). V lost 2 bases and J lost 3, with 12 bases in between. This CDR3 is built from 15 residues. The receptor was derived from a man older than 75 with urothelial cancer. This chain links TRBV19 with TRBJ2-3, with D possibly matching TRBD1 (6 bases). The sequencing used PBMCs, collected around atezolizumab (anti-PD-L1) treatment. Here the CDR3 reads CASSIRGTRTDTQYF. CDR3 coding DNA: TGTGCCAGTAGTATAAGGGGGACCCGAACAGATACGCAGTATTTT.